These 8 T cell receptor beta chains originate from one sample sequenced in a study of cytomegalovirus exposure and HLA in healthy donors. 60 Vbeta and 13 Jbeta primers were used in PCR. Sequencing used immunoSEQ multiplex PCR; TCRdb keeps in-frame clones, though not all of them. This table has around 120,000 clones, approximately 70% appearing once. Source material: PBMCs. These receptors all come from a man aged 40-49 years in good health and CMV-seropositive.

The chain couples TRBV4-1 to TRBJ2-3; tentative D call: TRBD2 (6 bases). CDR1 and CDR2 from the germline V gene are MGHRA and YSYEKL. This CDR3 comprises 15 residues. V shed 3 bases and J shed 5 bases, with 15 bases lying between them. This CDR3 is CASSQTRNAGDTQYF. CDR3 nucleotide sequence: TGCGCCAGCAGCCAGACTAGAAATGCGGGAGATACGCAGTATTTT.

The chain combines TRBV4-1 with TRBJ1-2, with 8 bases identical to TRBD1. J gave up 6 bases and V 6 bases, and 9 bases lay outside the gene matches. The CDR3 has 14 amino acids. Germline values: CDR1 MGHRA, CDR2 YSYEKL. CDR3 in amino acids: CASRLFQGADGYTF. CDR3 DNA sequence: TGCGCCAGCAGGCTATTTCAGGGGGCTGATGGCTACACCTTC.

In its sample, this clone was seen a few times. The chain couples TRBV28 to TRBJ1-1; D may be TRBD1 (6 bases). CDR3 length: 12 residues. V was trimmed by 7 bases and J by 5 bases, leaving 11 bases between them. From germline, CDR1 is MDHEN and CDR2 SYDVKM. As DNA, the CDR3 is TGTGCCAGCACCTTTCAGGGGACTGAAGCTTTCTTT. Encoded protein: CASTFQGTEAFF.

The chain uses TRBV6-6 and TRBJ2-6; D is possibly TRBD2 (6 bases). The CDR3 contains 16 residues. V lost 0 bases to trimming and J lost 1 base, with 7 bases between them. Germline CDR1 MNHNY, CDR2 SVGAGI (reference sequence). The CDR3 here is CASSYSGGSGANVLTF. CDR3 in DNA: TGTGCCAGCAGTTACTCCGGGGGATCTGGGGCCAACGTCCTGACTTTC.

The table lists this clone with a few counts. CDR3 DNA sequence: TGTGCCAGCAGCCCCCGACAGAATCAGCCCCAGCATTTT. Its protein is CASSPRQNQPQHF. The rearrangement joins TRBV28 to TRBJ1-5, with a possible D match to TRBD1 (5 bases). This CDR3 has 13 residues. CDR1 MDHEN and CDR2 SYDVKM come from the germline V gene. Trimming took off 6 bases at V and 4 bases at J, with 10 bases between the two ends. Filled out from reference TRBV28 and TRBJ1-5, the complete variable domain reads DVKVTQSSRYLVKRTGEKVFLECVQDMDHENMFWYRQDPGLGLRLIYFSYDVKMKEKGDIPEGYSVSREKKERFSLILESASTNQTSMYLCASSPRQNQPQHFGDGTRLSIL.

The V gene is TRBV27, the J gene TRBJ2-3, with TRBD2 identical over 8 bases. Germline loops: CDR1 MNHEY, CDR2 SMNVEV (reference sequence). Trimming cost V 5 bases and J 3 bases; bases outside gene matches: 7. This CDR3 region has 15 residues. The CDR3 reads CASSPGTRATDTQYF. CDR3 nucleotide sequence: TGTGCCAGCAGTCCTGGGACTAGAGCTACAGATACGCAGTATTTT.

The chain is built from TRBV7-2 and TRBJ2-5, with 7 nucleotides matching TRBD1. The germline V gene has CDR1 SGHTA and CDR2 FQGNSA. The CDR3 is made up of 15 amino acids. J lost 3 bases, V lost 5 bases, and 9 bases had no gene match. The CDR3 region has the DNA TGTGCCAGCAGCCCCTCGACAGGGAAGGAAGAGACCCAGTACTTC. It encodes CASSPSTGKEETQYF.

The chain has TRBV7-9 and TRBJ2-7, with 9 nucleotides matching TRBD1. The V gene's germline CDR1 is SEHNR and CDR2 FQNEAQ (reference sequence). CDR3 length equals 14 residues. The J segment lost 2 bases and the V segment lost 5 bases, leaving 4 bases of the junction unmatched. CDR3 DNA: TGTGCCAGCAGCCTGGGACAGGGAGCCTACGAGCAGTACTTC. Amino acid sequence: CASSLGQGAYEQYF. Complete variable domain (other parts from reference TRBV7-9 and TRBJ2-7): DTGVSQNPRHKITKRGQNVTFRCDPISEHNRLYWYRQTLGQGPEFLTYFQNEAQLEKSRLLSDRFSAERPKGSFSTLEIQRTEQGDSAMYLCASSLGQGAYEQYFGPGTRLTVT.